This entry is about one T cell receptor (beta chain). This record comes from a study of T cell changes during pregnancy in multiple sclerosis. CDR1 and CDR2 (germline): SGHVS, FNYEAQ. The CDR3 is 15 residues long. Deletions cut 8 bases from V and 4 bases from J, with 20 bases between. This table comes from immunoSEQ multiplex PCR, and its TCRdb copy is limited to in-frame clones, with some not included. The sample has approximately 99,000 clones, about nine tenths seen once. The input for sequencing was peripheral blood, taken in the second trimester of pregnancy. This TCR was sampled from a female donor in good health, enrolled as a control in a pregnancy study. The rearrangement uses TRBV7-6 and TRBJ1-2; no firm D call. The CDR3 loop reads CASPLSARSGYGYTF. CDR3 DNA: TGTGCCAGCCCCCTAAGTGCAAGATCGGGCTATGGCTACACCTTC.